The 31 T cell receptor beta chains listed next were all sequenced from one sample in a study of blood T cell repertoires in COVID-19. TCRdb's copy holds only in-frame clones and misses some; the assay was immunoSEQ multiplex PCR. The sample records 200,000 to 250,000 clones, roughly 84% being singletons. Input material: peripheral blood. These receptor sequences come from a woman aged 80 or over with COVID-19, enrolled during active disease.

V usage is TRBV3-1 (or the pseudogene TRBV3-2) and J usage is TRBJ1-2; D is perhaps TRBD1 (6 bases). With 3 bases removed from V and 4 bases from J, the gap between germline ends came to 12 bases. Per the germline V gene, CDR1 is LGHDT and CDR2 is YNNKEL (reference sequence). The CDR3 is made up of 14 amino acids. CDR3 bases: TGTGCCAGCAGCCATCGGGACATTGGCTATGGCTACACCTTC. As protein: CASSHRDIGYGYTF.

Worth noting for this clone: This sample also contains other DNA sequences that code for the same CDR3. The chain links TRBV3-1 (or the pseudogene TRBV3-2) to TRBJ1-4; the D is unclear. The CDR3 spans 12 residues. Germline-derived CDR1 and CDR2 are LGHDT and YNNKEL (reference sequence). Trimming removed 1 base from V and 7 bases from J, with 4 bases in between. DNA for the CDR3: TGTGCCAGCAGCCAAGTCTCTGAAAAACTGTTTTTT. This translates into CASSQVSEKLFF.

This rearrangement joins TRBV7-9 to TRBJ1-4; D not resolved. CDR1 is SEHNR, CDR2 FQNEAQ, per germline (reference sequence). The CDR3 runs to 14 residues. V was pared by 0 bases and J by 0 bases, with 2 bases between. DNA of the CDR3: TGTGCCAGCAGCTTAGCCGCAACTAATGAAAAACTGTTTTTT. It translates to CASSLAATNEKLFF.

The chain couples TRBV6-1 to TRBJ2-7; 8 bases are a match to TRBD2. V dropped 2 bases and J dropped 4; count of bases not matched to a gene: 10. The CDR3 sequence is 16 residues long. The germline gives CDR1 MNHNS, CDR2 SASEGT. The CDR3 sequence is CASSERGGRGSYEQYV. CDR3 bases: TGTGCCAGCAGTGAACGGGGGGGCCGAGGGAGTTACGAGCAGTACGTC.

The rearrangement joins TRBV9 to TRBJ2-1, with TRBD2 matching 12 bases. Germline CDR1 SGDLS, CDR2 YYNGEE. The CDR3 length is 15 residues. Germline trimming cut 1 base from V and 8 bases from J; bases unmatched to any gene: 4. The CDR3 loop is CASSVLAGGKDEQFF. In nucleotides, the CDR3 is TGTGCCAGCAGCGTACTAGCGGGGGGGAAAGATGAGCAGTTCTTC.

The chain is built from TRBV3-1 (or the pseudogene TRBV3-2) and TRBJ1-2; the D gene is possibly TRBD1 (6 bases). Trimming pared 5 bases from V and 14 bases from J, leaving 18 bases between. Germline CDR1 reads LGHDT; CDR2 reads YNNKEL (reference sequence). The CDR3 has 12 amino acids. In nucleotides, the CDR3 is TGTGCCAGCAGCAGACAGGCTCAATCGTTAACCTTC. Its translation is CASSRQAQSLTF.

This chain uses TRBV4-2 with TRBJ2-2; TRBD2 agrees at 7 bases. CDR3 length equals 16 residues. Germline assignment: CDR1 LGHNA and CDR2 YNFKEQ. V lost 2 bases to trimming and J lost 0 bases; unmatched junction nucleotides: 3. CDR3 sequence reads: CASSQQAGSNTGELFF. DNA of the CDR3: TGTGCCAGCAGCCAACAAGCGGGATCGAACACCGGGGAGCTGTTTTTT.

Worth noting for this clone: The identical CDR3 is also encoded by other nucleotide sequences in the sample. The J gene is TRBJ1-4, the V gene TRBV7-9; 10 bases match TRBD1. This CDR3 is built from 14 residues. Trimming cost V 6 bases and J 5 bases; bases outside gene matches: 3. CDR1 is SEHNR and CDR2 is FQNEAQ in the germline V gene (reference sequence). Here the CDR3 DNA reads TGTGCCAGCAGTTGGGACAGGGGAAATGAAAAACTGTTTTTT. It translates to CASSWDRGNEKLFF.

V is TRBV9 and J is TRBJ2-1; 13 bases align to TRBD2. The V and J ends lost 3 bases and 0 bases, in that order; junction bases with no gene match: 6. CDR3 length: 18 amino acids. The germline V gene has CDR1 SGDLS and CDR2 YYNGEE. The CDR3 DNA is TGTGCCAGCAGCGGCCGGACTAGCGGGGGTGCCTCCTACAATGAGCAGTTCTTC. It encodes CASSGRTSGGASYNEQFF.

The V gene is TRBV12-3 or TRBV12-4, the J gene TRBJ2-3, with D hard to call. Trimming cost V 1 base and J 5 bases, with 7 bases left between them. The CDR3 consists of 13 residues. The CDR3 reads CASSLGPLDTQYF. CDR3 sequence (DNA): TGTGCCAGCAGTTTAGGGCCATTAGATACGCAGTATTTT.

This chain uses TRBV28 with TRBJ2-5; 11 bases map to TRBD1. The CDR3 consists of 14 residues. CDR1 MDHEN and CDR2 SYDVKM come from the germline V gene. V shed 4 bases and J 4 bases; nucleotides not matched to a gene: 2. The CDR3 nucleotides read TGTGCCAGCAGTTGGGGACAGGGGGTAGAGACCCAGTACTTC. Its protein is CASSWGQGVETQYF.

The CDR3 DNA is TGTGCCAGCAGTCCTACTGACTTGACAGGCCAAACTTATGGCTACACCTTC. It specifies CASSPTDLTGQTYGYTF. The J gene is TRBJ1-2, the V gene TRBV6-6; D is possibly TRBD1 (6 bases). Germline V CDR1 and CDR2: MNHNY, SVGAGI (reference sequence). The CDR3 extends over 17 amino acids. V was pared by 5 bases and J by 5 bases, with 24 bases between.

The chain employs TRBV28 and TRBJ1-2; D perhaps matches TRBD1 (5 bases). V was pared by 6 bases and J by 7 bases, with 12 bases between. Germline loops: CDR1 MDHEN, CDR2 SYDVKM. This CDR3 has 12 residues. CDR3 coding DNA: TGTGCCAGCAGGGGGGGAAGGAGTGGCTACACCTTC. Protein: CASRGGRSGYTF.

This clone was counted between two and nine times. This chain uses TRBV5-1 with TRBJ1-4; a possible D gene is TRBD1 (5 bases). CDR1 and CDR2 (germline): SGHRS, YFSETQ. V lost 1 base, J lost 0 bases, and 13 bases lay in between. This CDR3 comprises 17 residues. The CDR3 protein is CASSLTGASTTNEKLFF. DNA for the CDR3: TGCGCCAGCAGCTTGACAGGAGCCTCGACAACTAATGAAAAACTGTTTTTT.

The gene calls are TRBV7-2 and TRBJ1-2; D not certain. Trimming left V 2 bases short and J 5 bases short, with 3 bases between. The germline V gene encodes CDR1 SGHTA and CDR2 FQGNSA. The CDR3 has 11 residues. Here the CDR3 DNA reads TGTGCCAGCAGCTTAACTTATGGCTACACCTTC. Its protein product is CASSLTYGYTF.

This chain links TRBV10-3 with TRBJ1-5; D is possibly TRBD1 (6 bases). The CDR3 extends over 15 amino acids. Trimming removed 5 bases at V and 7 bases at J, with 18 bases between. Germline CDR1 reads ENHRY; CDR2 reads SYGVKD. CDR3: CAISPKGQGNQPQHF. CDR3 in DNA: TGTGCCATCAGTCCGAAGGGGCAGGGGAACCAGCCCCAGCATTTT.

The gene calls are TRBV30 and TRBJ1-4; 7 bases align to TRBD1. Germline V lookup: CDR1 GTSNPN, CDR2 SVGIG (reference sequence). Unmatched junction bases numbered 6, after V lost 5 bases and J lost 0 bases. CDR3 length: 15 amino acids. CDR3 DNA sequence: TGTGCCTGGGGTGGGGACAGTGCAACTAATGAAAAACTGTTTTTT. It encodes CAWGGDSATNEKLFF.

V is TRBV7-9 and J is TRBJ1-2; the D gene is possibly TRBD1 (6 bases). The CDR3 totals 13 residues. Germline CDR1 SEHNR, CDR2 FQNEAQ (reference sequence). V lost 2 bases, J lost 8 bases, and 12 bases lay in between. This chain's CDR3 is CASSLSRQAGYTF. The CDR3 nucleotides read TGTGCCAGCAGCTTATCTCGACAGGCGGGCTACACCTTC.

The J gene is TRBJ2-7, the V gene TRBV28; 8 bases agree with TRBD1. Germline V gene data show CDR1 as MDHEN and CDR2 as SYDVKM. V was clipped by 6 bases and J by 6 bases; unmatched bases: 7. The length of the CDR3 is 13 residues. The CDR3 DNA reads as TGTGCCAGCAGACGACAGGGGCTAGGCGAGCAGTACTTC. Translated, it gives CASRRQGLGEQYF.

The genes are TRBV28 and TRBJ2-7; TRBD2 is a possible D gene (5 bases). Trimming left V 3 bases short and J 6 bases short, with 15 bases between. CDR3 length equals 14 residues. Germline lookup yields CDR1 MDHEN and CDR2 SYDVKM. The CDR3 spells CASSFSGSGGEQYV. Here the CDR3 DNA reads TGTGCCAGCAGTTTTTCTGGTTCTGGAGGCGAGCAGTACGTC.

The chain has TRBV28 and TRBJ1-4; D is ambiguous. CDR1 and CDR2 from the germline V gene are MDHEN and SYDVKM. The CDR3 sequence is 17 residues long. Trimming removed 7 bases at V and 0 bases at J, with 18 bases between. The DNA for the CDR3 is TGTGCCAGCAACCTCCTTCGTGGCAAGTCAACTAATGAAAAACTGTTTTTT. It yields the protein CASNLLRGKSTNEKLFF.

This chain links TRBV5-1 with TRBJ1-2, with 9 bases aligning to TRBD1. After removal of 4 bases from V and 4 bases from J, the junction contained 14 bases not matched to a gene. This CDR3 comprises 17 residues. Looked up from germline, CDR1 is SGHRS and CDR2 is YFSETQ. CDR3 protein: CASSTGQGSTFSYGYTF. The CDR3 region has the DNA TGCGCCAGCAGCACGGGACAGGGAAGTACGTTTAGCTATGGCTACACCTTC.

The chain has TRBV5-1 and TRBJ1-3, with a possible D match to TRBD1 (5 bases). CDR1 SGHRS and CDR2 YFSETQ come from the germline V gene. V lost 0 bases, J lost 2 bases, and 9 bases lay in between. This CDR3 contains 15 residues. The CDR3 nucleotides are TGCGCCAGCAGCTTGGAGATAGGGGCTGGAAACACCATATATTTT. This codes for CASSLEIGAGNTIYF.

This sequence joins TRBV5-4 and TRBJ2-7, with TRBD1 matching 10 bases. Germline V gene lookup returns CDR1 SGHNT and CDR2 YYREEE (reference sequence). The CDR3 has 16 residues. Losses at the gene ends were 4 bases for V and 2 bases for J; bases not matched to a gene: 9. The CDR3 region is CASSPNSDRGPYEQYV. The CDR3 coding sequence is TGTGCCAGCAGCCCAAATTCCGACAGGGGGCCCTACGAGCAGTACGTC.

The V gene is TRBV5-4, the J gene TRBJ1-2, with TRBD1 matching 7 bases. The germline V gene has CDR1 SGHNT and CDR2 YYREEE (reference sequence). This CDR3 is 15 amino acids long. Trimming at V came to 4 bases and at J to 2 bases, leaving 8 bases not matched to a gene. As DNA, the CDR3 is TGTGCCAGCAGCCAAAATCGGGGACAGAACTATGGCTACACCTTC. This encodes CASSQNRGQNYGYTF.

The rearrangement uses TRBV5-1 and TRBJ2-5; 7 bases are shared with TRBD2. Unmatched junction bases numbered 4, after V lost 1 base and J lost 1 base. This CDR3 comprises 15 residues. Germline-derived CDR1 and CDR2 are SGHRS and YFSETQ. For the CDR3, the DNA is TGCGCCAGCAGCTTGCCTAGCGGCATCCAAGAGACCCAGTACTTC. Translated: CASSLPSGIQETQYF.

The rearrangement links TRBV6-4 to TRBJ2-3; D possibly corresponds to TRBD1 (5 bases). Germline-derived CDR1 and CDR2 are MRHNA and SNTAGT. The CDR3 has 20 residues. V was shortened by 6 bases and J by 3 bases, with 31 bases between the two germline ends. CDR3 bases: TGTGCCAGCAGGGAGCCCGAGAATCTGTATGGGGCGCTGGCGACAGATACGCAGTATTTT. Translated, it gives CASREPENLYGALATDTQYF.

The chain has TRBV4-1 and TRBJ1-5; D gene ambiguous. CDR1 and CDR2 from the germline V gene are MGHRA and YSYEKL. The CDR3 is 15 residues long. The V end was cut by 2 bases, the J end by 7 bases, with 15 bases between. The CDR3 reads CASSQTRGGQQPQHF. The DNA of the CDR3 is TGCGCCAGCAGCCAAACCCGGGGAGGGCAACAGCCCCAGCATTTT.

This sequence joins TRBV5-1 and TRBJ2-1, with TRBD1 matching 9 bases. This CDR3 has 15 residues. The trim removed 4 bases at V and 4 bases at J, leaving 6 bases unmatched. Germline CDR1 SGHRS, CDR2 YFSETQ. Here the CDR3 DNA reads TGCGCCAGCAGCCCCTTGGACAGGGGATACAATGAGCAGTTCTTC. As protein: CASSPLDRGYNEQFF.

This rearrangement joins TRBV7-2 to TRBJ2-1; maybe TRBD2 (5 bases). Trimming took off 2 bases at V and 9 bases at J, with 17 bases between the two ends. This CDR3 is built from 15 residues. Germline V gives CDR1 SGHTA, CDR2 FQGNSA. The CDR3 coding sequence is TGTGCCAGCAGCTTAAGGACTGGGTACTTGGGTGAGCAGTTCTTC. It specifies CASSLRTGYLGEQFF.

The chain joins TRBV2 to TRBJ2-3, with 8 nucleotides matching TRBD1. The CDR3 loop spans 13 amino acids. Germline-derived CDR1 and CDR2 are SNHLY and FYNNEI. The V and J ends lost 7 bases and 4 bases, in that order; junction bases with no gene match: 4. The CDR3 DNA reads as TGTGCCAGCAAGCCGACAGGGGCAGATACGCAGTATTTT. Encoded protein: CASKPTGADTQYF.